The source of this TCR beta chain is a study of blood T cells in healthy people across ages. Study information: Using template switching, researchers captured about one barcoded beta molecule for each two T cells.

Study outcomes and limitations: The study found more naive CD4+ cells and higher diversity in long-lived than aged donors. As age increased, TCR beta diversity per million T cells fell in a roughly linear fashion.

The V gene end was trimmed by 2 bases and the J gene end by 5 bases; junction bases not matched to a gene: 4. This CDR3 is 16 amino acids long. CDR1 is SGHDN, CDR2 FVKESK, per germline. Through a sample-barcoded 5' primer and a J-beta primer mix, a second PCR was run for roughly 7 to 11 cycles. TCRdb recomputed calls from the 5' RACE reads with MiXCR, one row per CDR3 protein. The sample gives over 950,000 distinct CDR3 sequences, just over 50% of which show up once; around 21% is in the top ten. Note on this clonotype: The target antigen is unknown.

Sequenced: blood. The chain recombines TRBV14 with TRBJ1-6; the match to TRBD1 covers 9 bases. This sequence was found in a woman aged 55-69 years in good health. As DNA, the CDR3 is TGTGCCAGCAGCCAACGGACAGGGGCAGATAATTCACCCCTCCACTTT. It translates to CASSQRTGADNSPLHF. The entire variable domain, with the rest obtained from reference TRBV14 and TRBJ1-6, is as follows: EAGVTQFPSHSVIEKGQTVTLRCDPISGHDNLYWYRRVMGKEIKFLLHFVKESKQDESGMPNNRFLAERTGGTYSTLKVQPAELEDSGVYFCASSQRTGADNSPLHFGNGTRLTVT.